Sequencing of this T cell receptor beta chain was carried out in a study of T cells in Graves' hyperthyroidism and ophthalmopathy. Fresh peripheral blood, around 10 ml of it, supplied the PBMCs. RNA transcripts provided the source from which TCR beta CDR3 regions were amplified. TCR CDR3 underwent first-round RT-PCR with the HTBI primer set. Each CDR3 protein is one row after TCRdb ran MiXCR on the multiplex PCR reads. In the table there are roughly 580,000 distinct CDR3 sequences, approximately 15% of which are singletons. From germline, CDR1 is SGHTS and CDR2 YDEGEE. V trimming: 5 bases; J trimming: 2 bases; junction bases outside the gene matches: 1. CDR3 size: 15 residues.

Input material: blood. The chain joins TRBV5-8 to TRBJ2-2; 12 bases align to TRBD2. The TCR originated in a woman younger than 45 with Graves' hyperthyroidism that later progressed to Graves' ophthalmopathy. Written as DNA, the CDR3 is TGTGCCAGCAGGGGACTAGCGGGCAACACCGGGGAGCTGTTTTTT. This encodes CASRGLAGNTGELFF.